This T cell receptor (beta chain) was sequenced in a study of blood T cells in healthy people across ages. General study points: Older age went with lower TCR beta diversity per million T cells, in a roughly linear way.

Looked up from germline, CDR1 is MDHEN and CDR2 is SYDVKM. V lost 6 bases, J lost 6 bases, and 14 bases lay in between. The CDR3 sequence is 14 residues long. Points on this clonotype: No antigen is known for it.

Primed by a sample-barcoded 5' primer and a J-beta primer mix, a second PCR proceeded for roughly 6 to 12 cycles. TCRdb called the 5' RACE reads again in MiXCR, with one record for every CDR3 protein. The sample has about 930,000 distinct CDR3 sequences; almost 30% are singletons. Each donor gave around 9.3 milliliters of peripheral blood. Separately, the same data were catalogued under a study of T cells of mothers and their children.

V and J are TRBV28 and TRBJ2-2; tentative D call: TRBD1 (6 bases). Sequencing was carried out using blood. The TCR comes from a woman in her thirties or forties in good health. CDR3 sequence: CASSPRQVPGELFF. CDR3 DNA sequence: TGTGCCAGCAGCCCTAGACAGGTCCCCGGGGAGCTGTTTTTT.